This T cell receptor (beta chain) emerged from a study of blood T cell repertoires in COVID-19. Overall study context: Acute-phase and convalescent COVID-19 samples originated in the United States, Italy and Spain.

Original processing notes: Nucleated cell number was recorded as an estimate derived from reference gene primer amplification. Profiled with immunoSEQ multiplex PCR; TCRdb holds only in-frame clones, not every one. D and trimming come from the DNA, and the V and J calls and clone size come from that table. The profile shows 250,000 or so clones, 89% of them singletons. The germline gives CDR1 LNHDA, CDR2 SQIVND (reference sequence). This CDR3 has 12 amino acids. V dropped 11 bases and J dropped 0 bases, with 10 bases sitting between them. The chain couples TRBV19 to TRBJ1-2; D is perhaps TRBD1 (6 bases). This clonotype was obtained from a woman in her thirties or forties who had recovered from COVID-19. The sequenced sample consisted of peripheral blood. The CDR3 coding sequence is TGTGCCTCTCAGGGGACTAACTATGGCTACACCTTC. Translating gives CASQGTNYGYTF.